The next 23 T cell receptor beta chains were all read from a single sample in a study of technical replicates of blood from a few donors. The repertoire was sequenced with immunoSEQ multiplex PCR; TCRdb's copy has only in-frame clones and lacks some. The sample has roughly 65,000 clones, over 70% seen once. The specimen was PBMCs. These receptors came from a human donor in good health. Some clones in this sample may be carry-over from other donors' samples.

V and J are TRBV30 and TRBJ2-5, with D tentatively TRBD1 (6 bases). The CDR3 length is 12 residues. Per the germline V gene, CDR1 is GTSNPN and CDR2 is SVGIG (reference sequence). The V gene lost 4 bases and the J gene lost 5 bases, with 11 bases spanning the gap. The CDR3: CAWNRVRETQYF. DNA for the CDR3: TGTGCCTGGAACAGGGTTAGGGAGACCCAGTACTTC.

The CDR3 protein is CASSQGGLSLNEQYF. The DNA of the CDR3 is TGCGCCAGCAGCCAAGGGGGCCTTTCTTTGAACGAGCAGTACTTC. The chain uses TRBV4-1 and TRBJ2-7; possible D gene TRBD1, 5 bases. V lost 1 base and J lost 5, with 15 bases in between. The CDR3 spans 15 residues. From germline, CDR1 is MGHRA and CDR2 YSYEKL.

In the case of this clone: Germline and junction disagree at one end, which may indicate a read error. The chain combines TRBV6-5 with TRBJ2-7; TRBD1 is a possible D gene (6 bases). Germline V gives CDR1 MNHEY, CDR2 SVGAGI. The CDR3 loop spans 15 amino acids. Here the CDR3 DNA reads TGTGCCAGCAGCCTCACAGGGCCCCTTCCCTACGGGCAGTACTTC. The encoded protein is CASSLTGPLPYGQYF.

This chain uses TRBV6-5 with TRBJ1-2; 8 bases agree with TRBD1. Losses at the gene ends were 6 bases for V and 4 bases for J; bases not matched to a gene: 4. The CDR3 is 13 residues long. Germline values: CDR1 MNHEY, CDR2 SVGAGI. The CDR3 region has the DNA TGTGCCAGCAGCCCCGACAGGGGCTATGGCTACACCTTC. It codes for CASSPDRGYGYTF.

The chain is built from TRBV19 and TRBJ1-1; D is possibly TRBD1 (6 bases). Germline V gene sequence: CDR1 LNHDA, CDR2 SQIVND (reference sequence). The CDR3 consists of 15 residues. V was trimmed by 3 bases and J by 1 base, leaving 12 bases between them. The CDR3 nucleotides are TGTGCCAGTAGTATCCTCCCGACAGGGAACACTGAAGCTTTCTTT. The encoded protein is CASSILPTGNTEAFF.

The chain is built from TRBV7-3 and TRBJ2-3; 8 positions agree with TRBD2. Germline V gene data show CDR1 as SGHTA and CDR2 as FQGTGA. V lost 2 bases to trimming and J lost 6 bases; unmatched junction nucleotides: 7. The CDR3 is 15 residues long. The CDR3 DNA sequence: TGTGCCAGCAGCTTATTGAGCGGGGGCGCGGATACGCAGTATTTT. As protein: CASSLLSGGADTQYF.

This clone appeared a single time. The V call is TRBV7-9, the J call TRBJ2-1; unclear D gene. The germline CDR1 and CDR2 sequences are SEHNR and FQNEAQ (reference sequence). The CDR3 extends over 18 amino acids. V was clipped by 0 bases and J by 4 bases, with 19 bases between them. This CDR3 reads CASSLARPLMPEYNEQFF. CDR3 nucleotide sequence: TGTGCCAGCAGCTTAGCGCGTCCGTTGATGCCGGAGTACAATGAGCAGTTCTTC.

This clone came up a few times. The gene calls are TRBV14 and TRBJ1-1; no reliable D call. The CDR3 extends over 14 amino acids. V gave up 2 bases and J gave up 4 bases, with 11 bases separating them. The germline V gene has CDR1 SGHDN and CDR2 FVKESK. The CDR3 DNA is TGTGCCAGCAGCCAACGGGCGGGGATCACTGAAGCTTTCTTT. Its translation: CASSQRAGITEAFF.

The chain recombines TRBV4-3 with TRBJ2-2, with a weak D call TRBD2 (5 bases). The CDR3 length is 16 residues. CDR1 is LGHNA, CDR2 YSLEER, per germline. The V and J ends lost 1 base and 7 bases respectively, with 16 bases between them. CDR3 bases: TGCGCCAGCAGCCAAGGGCGGGCGGGCGGTTTCGGGGAGCTGTTTTTT. Protein product: CASSQGRAGGFGELFF.

This chain links TRBV11-3 with TRBJ2-3; D might be TRBD1 (6 bases). CDR3 length: 13 residues. CDR1 and CDR2 (germline): SGHNT, YENEEA. V was clipped by 5 bases and J by 5 bases, with 11 bases between them. CDR3 DNA sequence: TGTGCCAGCAGCCCAGGGGCTAAAGATACGCAGTATTTT. Its protein is CASSPGAKDTQYF.

This rearrangement joins TRBV6-5 to TRBJ2-7; a weak D match, TRBD2 (5 bases). This CDR3 region has 14 residues. V shed 4 bases and J shed 3 bases, with 13 bases lying between them. Per the germline V gene, CDR1 is MNHEY and CDR2 is SVGAGI. The DNA of the CDR3 is TGTGCCAGCAGTTTAGGAGGTCTTCACTACGAGCAGTACTTC. It yields the protein CASSLGGLHYEQYF.

The J gene is TRBJ1-2, the V gene TRBV14; D unclear. The germline V gene has CDR1 SGHDN and CDR2 FVKESK. This CDR3 comprises 13 residues. Trimming pared 0 bases from V and 6 bases from J, leaving 8 bases between. In DNA, the CDR3 is TGTGCCAGCAGCCAAGATTTCGGGGATGGCTACACCTTC. Protein product: CASSQDFGDGYTF.

The chain uses TRBV7-3 and TRBJ2-7; D possibly corresponds to TRBD2 (5 bases). Trimming pared 3 bases from V and 7 bases from J, leaving 13 bases between. There are 13 residues in the CDR3. Germline loops: CDR1 SGHTA, CDR2 FQGTGA. This chain's CDR3 is CASSFQASGEQYF. The CDR3 DNA is TGTGCCAGCAGCTTTCAAGCCTCGGGGGAGCAGTACTTC.

V is TRBV6-1 and J is TRBJ2-1; 10 nucleotides match TRBD2. Losses at the gene ends were 7 bases for V and 6 bases for J; bases not matched to a gene: 9. The CDR3 is made up of 15 amino acids. Germline V lookup: CDR1 MNHNS, CDR2 SASEGT. Here the CDR3 DNA reads TGTGCCAGCATCCTACTAGCGGGGCAGGTCAATGAGCAGTTCTTC. Amino acid sequence: CASILLAGQVNEQFF.

V gene TRBV4-3 combines with J gene TRBJ2-7; 9 nucleotides line up with TRBD2. The germline gives CDR1 LGHNA, CDR2 YSLEER. CDR3 length equals 14 residues. The V gene end was trimmed by 4 bases and the J gene end by 1 base; junction bases not matched to a gene: 2. The CDR3 sequence: CASSRTSESYEQYF. CDR3 nucleotides: TGCGCCAGCAGCCGGACTAGCGAGTCCTACGAGCAGTACTTC.

The V call is TRBV2, the J call TRBJ2-1; D is unresolved. Germline CDR1 is SNHLY and CDR2 is FYNNEI. The CDR3 is 14 residues long. The CDR3 loop is CAQIGLEAYNEQFF. For the CDR3, the DNA is TGTGCTCAAATAGGCCTAGAGGCCTACAATGAGCAGTTCTTC.

The rearrangement joins TRBV7-8 to TRBJ1-1; D is ambiguous. CDR1 and CDR2 from the germline V gene are SGHVS and FQNEAQ. This CDR3 has 15 residues. V dropped 5 bases and J dropped 3 bases, with 16 bases sitting between them. The DNA of the CDR3 is TGTGCCAGCAGCCCATACACGCCCGGGGACACTGAAGCTTTCTTT. It translates to CASSPYTPGDTEAFF.

The gene calls are TRBV7-2 and TRBJ1-3; 8 bases align to TRBD1. The CDR3 spans 17 residues. CDR1 is SGHTA, CDR2 FQGNSA, per germline. V was pared by 3 bases and J by 0 bases, with 7 bases of the junction left unmatched. The CDR3 loop reads CASSFAGTGSSGNTIYF. Here the CDR3 DNA reads TGTGCCAGCAGCTTCGCCGGGACAGGTAGCTCTGGAAACACCATATATTTT.

This chain connects TRBV19 to TRBJ2-7; no definite D call. V was trimmed by 3 bases and J by 2 bases, leaving 8 bases between them. Germline V gives CDR1 LNHDA, CDR2 SQIVND (reference sequence). The CDR3 is 13 residues long. CDR3 in amino acids: CASSIRHPYEQYF. CDR3 DNA sequence: TGTGCCAGTAGTATCCGACATCCCTACGAGCAGTACTTC.

V is TRBV7-3 and J is TRBJ1-1; maybe TRBD1 (5 bases). With 8 bases removed from V and 4 bases from J, the gap between germline ends came to 14 bases. CDR1 is SGHTA, CDR2 FQGTGA, per germline. The length of the CDR3 is 13 residues. This CDR3 reads CASLPGVGTEAFF. As DNA, the CDR3 is TGTGCCAGCTTGCCGGGGGTCGGCACTGAAGCTTTCTTT.

The V gene is TRBV11-2, the J gene TRBJ2-7; D perhaps matches TRBD2 (5 bases). Looked up from germline, CDR1 is SGHAT and CDR2 is FQNNGV. The germline V and J ends were trimmed by 0 bases and 3 bases, with 12 bases remaining between them. The CDR3 totals 15 residues. This CDR3 is CASSLDGLSSYEQYF. In DNA form, the CDR3 reads TGTGCCAGCAGCTTAGATGGACTGTCAAGCTACGAGCAGTACTTC.

Worth noting for this clone: The same CDR3 is also encoded by other DNA sequences in this sample. V is TRBV9 and J is TRBJ1-1; perhaps TRBD1 as D (5 bases). V lost 0 bases, J lost 1 base, and 7 bases lay in between. This CDR3 has 14 residues. In germline, CDR1 is SGDLS, CDR2 YYNGEE. DNA of the CDR3: TGTGCCAGCAGCGTAGGTGGGGCGAACACTGAAGCTTTCTTT. Amino acids: CASSVGGANTEAFF.

The chain combines TRBV19 with TRBJ1-5, with 7 bases identical to TRBD1. The CDR3 covers 14 residues. Germline trimming cut 6 bases from V and 1 base from J; bases unmatched to any gene: 3. From germline, CDR1 is LNHDA and CDR2 SQIVND (reference sequence). CDR3 DNA: TGTGCCAGTAGGCAGACAGGGAGCAATCAGCCCCAGCATTTT. Its translation: CASRQTGSNQPQHF.